Given below is one T cell receptor beta chain in context. The CDR3 length is 15 residues. The germline gives CDR1 MNHEY, CDR2 SVGAGI. V lost 7 bases to trimming and J lost 7 bases, with 17 bases between them. Data came from immunoSEQ multiplex PCR; TCRdb stores just in-frame clones and leaves some out. The sample contains some 380,000 clones, over 75% of which appear only once. These data belong to a study of blood T cell repertoires in COVID-19. In assigning cohorts, the study relied on participant-reported clinical history. The rearrangement uses TRBV6-5 and TRBJ1-6; D not certain. The specimen sequenced was PBMCs or T cells enriched from blood (not recorded which). This sequence originates from a woman in her thirties or forties with acute COVID-19. DNA of the CDR3: TGTGCCAGCACCCTAACGGAGATCGGGAATTCACCCCTCCACTTT. Translation: CASTLTEIGNSPLHF.